The 2 T cell receptor beta chains below all came from one sample that was sequenced in a study of Ad26.COV2.S vaccination and SARS-CoV-2 variants. The sample's treatment: over 15 received Ad26.COV2.S at low or high dose, single or two shots; several received placebo; per-sample allocation not given. The study sampled participants on day 63 after the first vaccine or placebo injection. TCRdb keeps only in-frame clones here, not all; method: immunoSEQ multiplex PCR. The top ten clones hold less than 2% of a sample with about 320,000 clones, roughly 84% of them seen once. The sample here was peripheral blood, taken in a trial of Ad26.COV2.S vaccine versus placebo. The source is a person aged 18 to 65 who received the Ad26.COV2.S COVID-19 vaccine or a placebo.

In its sample, this clone was seen once. Other DNA sequences in the sample encode the same CDR3. V usage is TRBV5-1 and J usage is TRBJ2-1, with 7 bases matching TRBD1. CDR1 and CDR2 from the germline V gene are SGHRS and YFSETQ. The junction had 4 bases not matched to a gene; V was cut back by 1 base and J by 0 bases. CDR3 length: 16 residues. CDR3 in amino acids: CASSLLGTVSYNEQFF. The CDR3 DNA sequence: TGCGCCAGCAGCTTGCTCGGGACAGTCTCCTACAATGAGCAGTTCTTC.

This chain joins TRBV7-8 and TRBJ2-2; a possible D gene is TRBD1 (5 bases). CDR1 is SGHVS and CDR2 is FQNEAQ in the germline V gene. The CDR3 is 17 residues long. V was shortened by 1 base and J by 1 base, with 13 bases between the two germline ends. The CDR3 nucleotides read TGTGCCAGCAGCTTAGTAAATTGGCAGGGGAACACCGGGGAGCTGTTTTTT. Amino acid sequence: CASSLVNWQGNTGELFF. Full variable domain (rest looked up from reference TRBV7-8 and TRBJ2-2): GAGVSQSPRYKVAKRGQDVALRCDPISGHVSLFWYQQALGQGPEFLTYFQNEAQLDKSGLPSDRFFAERPEGSVSTLKIQRTQQEDSAVYLCASSLVNWQGNTGELFFGEGSRLTVL.